Below, one TCR beta chain is given with its context. The antigen is undetermined. This specimen belongs to a study of T-cell memory formation after mild COVID-19. Study results and caveats: A second wave of clones peaked on day 37, and their SARS-CoV-2 specificity went unconfirmed. Pre-infection memory carried some responding clones, suggesting that cross-reactive memory joined.

5'RACE with constant-segment primers built TCRalpha and TCRbeta cDNA libraries with UMIs. TCRdb reanalysed the 5' RACE reads using MiXCR and keeps one entry per CDR3 protein. The data show roughly 580,000 distinct CDR3 sequences, about a sixth seen once. The source is an adult woman who had mild COVID-19 (a few samples of this study predate the infection). Cell type and time point are not known. The material sequenced was PBMCs or a T cell subset sorted from them (not recorded which).

In DNA, the CDR3 is TGTGCCAGCAGTGATCCGGGGAACGAGCAGTACTTC. It specifies CASSDPGNEQYF. The chain combines TRBV6-1 with TRBJ2-7; possibly TRBD2 for D (5 bases). With 3 bases removed from V and 5 bases from J, the gap between germline ends came to 8 bases. The CDR3 consists of 12 residues. The germline CDR1 and CDR2 sequences are MNHNS and SASEGT.